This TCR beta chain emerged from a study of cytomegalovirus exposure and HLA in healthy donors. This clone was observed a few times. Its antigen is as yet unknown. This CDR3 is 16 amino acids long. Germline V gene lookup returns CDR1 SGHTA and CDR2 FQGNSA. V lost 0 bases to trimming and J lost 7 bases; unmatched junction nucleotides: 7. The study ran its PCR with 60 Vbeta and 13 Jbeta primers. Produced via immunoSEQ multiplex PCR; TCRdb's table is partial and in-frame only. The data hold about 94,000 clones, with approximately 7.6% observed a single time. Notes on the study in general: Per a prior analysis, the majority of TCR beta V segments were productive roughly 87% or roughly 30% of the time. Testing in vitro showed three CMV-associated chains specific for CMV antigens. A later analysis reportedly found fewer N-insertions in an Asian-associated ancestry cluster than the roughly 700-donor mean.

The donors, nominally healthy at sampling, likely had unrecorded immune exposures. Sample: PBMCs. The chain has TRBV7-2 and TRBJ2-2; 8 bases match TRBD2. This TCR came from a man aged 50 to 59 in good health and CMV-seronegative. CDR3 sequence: CASSLASGGLVGELFF. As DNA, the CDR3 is TGTGCCAGCAGCTTAGCCTCGGGGGGGCTGGTCGGGGAGCTGTTTTTT.